Listed here are 21 T cell receptor beta chains from one sample, sequenced in a study of shared clonotypes between healthy human individuals (dated by TCRdb to 2020 to 2021). Library method: the immunoSEQ multiplex PCR assay. TCRdb's version of the immuneACCESS table is confined to in-frame rearrangements and falls short of the full clone set. An unresolved V gene accounts for under half of the shortfall where checked; the remainder is of unknown origin. Here the sample has about 2.2 million clones; about 93% occur a single time. Of the sample, approximately 1.6% falls within the top ten clones. CD8 naive samples consisted of CD45RO-negative cells that were positively selected for CCR7, yielding a CD45RA+CCR7+ population without TemRA cells. Sequencing was carried out using naive CD8+ T cells from PBMCs. The intended sense of this specimen's cell subset or site label: CD45RA+CCR7+. The receptors here all came from a man aged 18 to 35 in good health. Some clones in this sample may be carry-over from other donors' samples.

The chain links TRBV7-7 to TRBJ2-7; no firm D call. CDR1 is SSHAT, CDR2 FNYEAQ, per germline (reference sequence). V lost 4 bases and J lost 4, with 17 bases in between. The CDR3 contains 15 residues. CDR3 in DNA: TGTGCCAGCAGCTCTCGCGCCGAGGCCGGGTACGAGCAGTACTTC. It is translated as CASSSRAEAGYEQYF.

The V gene is TRBV2, the J gene TRBJ2-3, with D possibly TRBD2 on 6 matching bases. V was clipped by 7 bases and J by 6 bases, with 11 bases between them. Germline V gives CDR1 SNHLY, CDR2 FYNNEI. This CDR3 comprises 12 residues. CDR3: CASNGGRDTQYF. CDR3 DNA: TGTGCCAGCAACGGAGGGCGGGATACGCAGTATTTT.

The table lists this clone with a count of one. This sequence joins TRBV7-9 and TRBJ2-3; 12 positions agree with TRBD2. CDR3 length: 16 amino acids. V lost 5 bases and J lost 6; bases outside the gene matches: 9. CDR1 SEHNR and CDR2 FQNEAQ come from the germline V gene (reference sequence). As DNA, the CDR3 is TGTGCCAGCAGCCCGAGGACTAGCGGGGAAATGGATACGCAGTATTTT. Translating gives CASSPRTSGEMDTQYF.

This rearrangement joins TRBV6-5 to TRBJ2-7; perhaps D is TRBD1 or TRBD2 (5 bases each). This CDR3 region has 15 residues. V lost 0 bases and J lost 6, with 15 bases in between. Germline assignment: CDR1 MNHEY and CDR2 SVGAGI. This CDR3 is CASSYSEGNPGEQYF. The CDR3 DNA sequence: TGTGCCAGCAGTTACTCCGAGGGGAATCCGGGCGAGCAGTACTTC.

The rearrangement uses TRBV18 and TRBJ1-1; 7 nucleotides line up with TRBD1. The CDR3 length is 16 residues. Germline CDR1 and CDR2: KGHSH and LQKENI. With 3 bases clipped from V and 0 bases from J, the junction kept 7 bases outside the gene matches. CDR3 in amino acids: CASSPVTGTVNTEAFF. The CDR3 coding sequence is TGTGCCAGCTCACCGGTCACCGGGACAGTGAACACTGAAGCTTTCTTT. Full variable domain (missing parts from reference TRBV18 and TRBJ1-1): NAGVMQNPRHLVRRRGQEARLRCSPMKGHSHVYWYRQLPEEGLKFMVYLQKENIIDESGMPKERFSAEFPKEGPSILRIQQVVRGDSAAYFCASSPVTGTVNTEAFFGQGTRLTVV.

The CDR3 DNA reads TGTGCCAGCAGCCCGGGGGGAGCTGAAGCTTTCTTT. Residues: CASSPGGAEAFF. This chain links TRBV11-2 with TRBJ1-1; possible D gene TRBD1, 5 bases. This CDR3 spans 12 amino acids. In germline, CDR1 is SGHAT, CDR2 FQNNGV. V was shortened by 5 bases and J by 6 bases, with 10 bases between the two germline ends.

J is TRBJ2-2 and V is TRBV18; no clear D. CDR3 length equals 12 residues. V lost 4 bases and J lost 6, with 6 bases in between. The germline gives CDR1 KGHSH, CDR2 LQKENI. The CDR3 is CASSHGAGELFF. CDR3 nucleotide sequence: TGTGCCAGCTCACACGGCGCCGGGGAGCTGTTTTTT.

This sequence joins TRBV19 and TRBJ1-1, with D possibly being TRBD1 (6 bases). Trimming shortened V by 5 bases and J by 3 bases, and 22 bases separated the two germline ends. The V gene's germline CDR1 is LNHDA and CDR2 SQIVND (reference sequence). The CDR3 has 17 residues. CDR3 nucleotide sequence: TGTGCCAGTAGTGGGGGTGGCAGGGGATTAAGGGACACTGAAGCTTTCTTT. Protein product: CASSGGGRGLRDTEAFF. Filled out from reference TRBV19 and TRBJ1-1, the complete variable domain reads DGGITQSPKYLFRKEGQNVTLSCEQNLNHDAMYWYRQDPGQGLRLIYYSQIVNDFQKGDIAEGYSVSREKKESFPLTVTSAQKNPTAFYLCASSGGGRGLRDTEAFFGQGTRLTVV.

The rearrangement joins TRBV27 to TRBJ2-5; D perhaps matches TRBD1 (6 bases). With 6 bases removed from V and 2 bases from J, the gap between germline ends came to 13 bases. There are 14 residues in the CDR3. CDR1 and CDR2 (germline): MNHEY, SMNVEV (reference sequence). The CDR3 reads CASRPDSRQETQYF. As DNA, the CDR3 is TGTGCCAGCAGACCGGACAGTCGGCAAGAGACCCAGTACTTC.

This chain uses TRBV27 with TRBJ2-2; 7 bases are shared with TRBD1. The CDR3 has 14 amino acids. V lost 8 bases and J lost 5; bases outside the gene matches: 8. Germline V gene data show CDR1 as MNHEY and CDR2 as SMNVEV (reference sequence). The CDR3 DNA is TGTGCCAGCTGCCCGGGACAGAGAACCGGGGAGCTGTTTTTT. It codes for CASCPGQRTGELFF.

The chain joins TRBV6-5 to TRBJ2-2, with D possibly being TRBD2 (5 bases). V was trimmed by 9 bases and J by 4 bases, leaving 12 bases between them. Germline V gives CDR1 MNHEY, CDR2 SVGAGI. The CDR3 is made up of 13 amino acids. The chain's CDR3 is CASLGLATGELFF. The CDR3 DNA sequence: TGTGCCAGTCTCGGACTGGCCACCGGGGAGCTGTTTTTT.

The chain is built from TRBV9 and TRBJ2-7; D unclear. This CDR3 comprises 15 residues. V was cut by 6 bases and J by 6 bases, with 22 bases left in between. Germline values: CDR1 SGDLS, CDR2 YYNGEE. The CDR3 bases are TGTGCCAGCAATAAGGCCATGGACGGGCCGGGCGAGCAGTACTTC. Its translation: CASNKAMDGPGEQYF. The entire variable domain, with the rest obtained from reference TRBV9 and TRBJ2-7, is as follows: DSGVTQTPKHLITATGQRVTLRCSPRSGDLSVYWYQQSLDQGLQFLIQYYNGEERAKGNILERFSAQQFPDLHSELNLSSLELGDSALYFCASNKAMDGPGEQYFGPGTRLTVT.

V usage is TRBV28 and J usage is TRBJ2-2; D uncertain. V lost 5 bases to trimming and J lost 10 bases, with 14 bases between them. The germline V gene has CDR1 MDHEN and CDR2 SYDVKM. The CDR3 is 13 residues long. The CDR3: CASSPPESAELFF. The CDR3 DNA follows: TGTGCCAGCAGTCCTCCCGAGTCCGCGGAGCTGTTTTTT.

The V gene is TRBV6-1, the J gene TRBJ2-2; D unclear. The CDR3 sequence is 12 residues long. Deletions cut 8 bases from V and 10 bases from J, with 14 bases between. The germline V gene encodes CDR1 MNHNS and CDR2 SASEGT. CDR3 loop: CASPSPATELFF. For the CDR3, the DNA is TGTGCCAGCCCATCGCCGGCGACGGAGCTGTTTTTT.

The chain recombines TRBV27 with TRBJ1-2; perhaps TRBD1 as D (6 bases). This CDR3 has 15 residues. V lost 2 bases and J lost 5, with 15 bases in between. Germline V gene data show CDR1 as MNHEY and CDR2 as SMNVEV (reference sequence). The CDR3 here is CASSLTTTGRYGYTF. In DNA form, the CDR3 reads TGTGCCAGCAGTTTAACGACCACAGGGAGGTATGGCTACACCTTC.

V is TRBV27 and J is TRBJ1-4; TRBD1 aligns across 10 bases. Germline CDR1 reads MNHEY; CDR2 reads SMNVEV (reference sequence). The junction had 2 bases not matched to a gene; V was cut back by 7 bases and J by 6 bases. The CDR3 extends over 13 amino acids. The CDR3 protein is CASKGTGDEKLFF. The CDR3 nucleotides read TGTGCCAGCAAAGGGACAGGGGATGAAAAACTGTTTTTT.

The V and J genes are TRBV11-2 and TRBJ2-1, with D perhaps TRBD1 (5 bases). Germline CDR1 SGHAT, CDR2 FQNNGV. Trimming cost V 5 bases and J 3 bases, with 17 bases left between them. The CDR3 consists of 16 residues. CDR3 region: CASSLKPLRGYNEQFF. CDR3 bases: TGTGCCAGCAGCCTCAAACCCCTTAGGGGCTACAATGAGCAGTTCTTC.

This sequence joins TRBV13 and TRBJ2-5, with 8 bases lining up with TRBD1. Germline CDR1 is PRHDT and CDR2 is FYEKMQ (reference sequence). This CDR3 comprises 15 residues. V lost 0 bases and J lost 7; bases outside the gene matches: 7. CDR3 nucleotide sequence: TGTGCCAGCAGCTTAGGTGGCAGGGGGCAATCGACCCAGTACTTC. It is translated as CASSLGGRGQSTQYF. The full variable domain, with the rest looked up from reference TRBV13 and TRBJ2-5, is AAGVIQSPRHLIKEKRETATLKCYPIPRHDTVYWYQQGPGQDPQFLISFYEKMQSDKGSIPDRFSAQQFSDYHSELNMSSLELGDSALYFCASSLGGRGQSTQYFGPGTRLLVL.

This chain joins TRBV7-9 and TRBJ2-7; unclear D gene. The V gene's germline CDR1 is SEHNR and CDR2 FQNEAQ (reference sequence). The CDR3 totals 15 residues. Deletions cut 2 bases from V and 2 bases from J, with 13 bases between. The CDR3 DNA reads TGTGCCAGCAGCTTATCTCTAGACTTAACCTACGAGCAGTACTTC. Encoded protein: CASSLSLDLTYEQYF.

This chain joins TRBV5-1 and TRBJ2-2; 10 nucleotides align to TRBD2. The V gene end was trimmed by 0 bases and the J gene end by 4 bases; junction bases not matched to a gene: 9. The germline V gene encodes CDR1 SGHRS and CDR2 YFSETQ. This CDR3 contains 18 residues. CDR3 sequence: CASSLAGWLAGVTGELFF. The CDR3 coding sequence is TGCGCCAGCAGCTTGGCCGGGTGGCTAGCGGGAGTCACCGGGGAGCTGTTTTTT. The full variable domain, with the rest looked up from reference TRBV5-1 and TRBJ2-2, is KAGVTQTPRYLIKTRGQQVTLSCSPISGHRSVSWYQQTPGQGLQFLFEYFSETQRNKGNFPGRFSGRQFSNSRSEMNVSTLELGDSALYLCASSLAGWLAGVTGELFFGEGSRLTVL.

V and J are TRBV7-2 and TRBJ1-2; possibly TRBD1 for D (6 bases). Deletions cut 5 bases from V and 4 bases from J, with 14 bases between. Germline lookup yields CDR1 SGHTA and CDR2 FQGNSA. The CDR3 covers 14 residues. The CDR3 region is CASSPGQLGYGYTF. The CDR3 bases are TGTGCCAGCAGCCCTGGACAGCTCGGCTATGGCTACACCTTC.